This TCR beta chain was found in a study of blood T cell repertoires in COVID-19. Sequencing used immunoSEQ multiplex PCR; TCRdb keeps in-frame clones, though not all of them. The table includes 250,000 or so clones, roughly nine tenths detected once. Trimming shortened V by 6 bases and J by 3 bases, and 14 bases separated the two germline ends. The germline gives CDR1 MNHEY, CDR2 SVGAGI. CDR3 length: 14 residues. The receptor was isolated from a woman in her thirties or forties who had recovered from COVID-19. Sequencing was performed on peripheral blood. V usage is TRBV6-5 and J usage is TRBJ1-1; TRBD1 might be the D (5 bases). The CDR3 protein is CASRWGGGYTEAFF. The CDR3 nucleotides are TGTGCCAGCAGATGGGGGGGTGGCTACACTGAAGCTTTCTTT.